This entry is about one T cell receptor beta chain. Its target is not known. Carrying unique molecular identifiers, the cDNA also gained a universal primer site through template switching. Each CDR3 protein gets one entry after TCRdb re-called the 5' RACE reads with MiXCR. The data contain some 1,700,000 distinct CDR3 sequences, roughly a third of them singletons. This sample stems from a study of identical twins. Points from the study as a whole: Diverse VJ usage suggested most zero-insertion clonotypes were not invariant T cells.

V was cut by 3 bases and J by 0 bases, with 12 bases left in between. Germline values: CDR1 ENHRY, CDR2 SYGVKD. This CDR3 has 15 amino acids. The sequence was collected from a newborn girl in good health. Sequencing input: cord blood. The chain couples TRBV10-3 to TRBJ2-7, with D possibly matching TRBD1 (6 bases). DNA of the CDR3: TGTGCCATCAGTGATTCCGGGACAAACTCCTACGAGCAGTACTTC. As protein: CAISDSGTNSYEQYF.